The T cell receptor beta chain under discussion was sequenced for a study of cytomegalovirus exposure and HLA in healthy donors. The overall study: The 90 to 150 validation repertoires used the same platform as the roughly 670 first-cohort repertoires, a later analysis reported.

The study, taken as a whole, reports: TCR beta chains numbering 150 to 200 were designated cytomegalovirus-associated. A few chains tied to CMV proved CMV antigen-specific in vitro. The TCR clusters that emerged in the first cohort tended, a later analysis found, to co-occur in the approximately 120 validation repertoires.

Clones were sequenced by immunoSEQ multiplex PCR, and TCRdb holds only the in-frame ones, with some missing. Of over 90,000 clones in the sample, around 96% were seen once. On this clone itself: As yet, its antigen is unknown.

The CDR3 has 16 amino acids. Trimming cost V 2 bases and J 6 bases; bases outside gene matches: 9. Per the germline V gene, CDR1 is ENHRY and CDR2 is SYGVKD. Sequences were obtained from PBMCs. The TCR sequence derives from a woman aged 18-29 years in good health and CMV-seronegative. The chain joins TRBV10-3 to TRBJ2-1; 8 nucleotides line up with TRBD2. The CDR3 nucleotides are TGTGCCATCAGTGAGAGAAAGCGGGAGCTGAGCAATGAGCAGTTCTTC. It is translated as CAISERKRELSNEQFF.